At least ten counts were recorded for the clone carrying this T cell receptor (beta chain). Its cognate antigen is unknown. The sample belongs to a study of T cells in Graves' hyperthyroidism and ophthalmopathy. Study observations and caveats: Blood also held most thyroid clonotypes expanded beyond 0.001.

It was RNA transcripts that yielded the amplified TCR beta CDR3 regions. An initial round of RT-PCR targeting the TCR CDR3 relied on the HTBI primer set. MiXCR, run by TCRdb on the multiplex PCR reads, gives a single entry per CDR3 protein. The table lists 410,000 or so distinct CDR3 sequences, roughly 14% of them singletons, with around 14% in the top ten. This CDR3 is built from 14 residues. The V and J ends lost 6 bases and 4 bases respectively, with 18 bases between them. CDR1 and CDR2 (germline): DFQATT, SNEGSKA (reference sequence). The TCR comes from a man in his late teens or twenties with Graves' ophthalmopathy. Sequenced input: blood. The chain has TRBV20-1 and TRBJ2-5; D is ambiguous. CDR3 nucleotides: TGCAGTGCGTGGGGATATCAGCAACCAGAGACCCAGTACTTC. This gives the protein CSAWGYQQPETQYF.